This T cell receptor beta chain was recovered during a study of cytomegalovirus exposure and HLA in healthy donors. Use of 60 Vbeta and 13 Jbeta primers characterized the PCR. This table comes from immunoSEQ multiplex PCR, and its TCRdb copy is limited to in-frame clones, with some not included. The sample lists approximately 120,000 clones; approximately 81% were seen once. Whole-study findings and limits: Most TCR beta V segments were productive about 90% or about 30% of the time in an earlier analysis. The authors judged a highly shared variant cluster likely a sequencing artifact.

To note about this clone: Its antigen is as yet unknown.

Trimming removed 5 bases at V and 5 bases at J, with 18 bases between. CDR3 length equals 15 residues. The germline V gene encodes CDR1 MGHRA and CDR2 YSYEKL. The TCR was taken from a woman aged 25 to 39 in good health and CMV-seronegative. The sample comprised PBMCs. V is TRBV4-1 and J is TRBJ2-5; D is possibly TRBD2 (6 bases). The CDR3 region is CASSGNLGGGETQYF. The CDR3 region has the DNA TGCGCCAGCAGCGGAAACTTGGGGGGTGGGGAGACCCAGTACTTC.